A single sample is the source of the 18 T cell receptor beta chains below, sequenced in a study of early T cells in non-severe SARS-CoV-2 infection (dated by TCRdb to the early 2020s). Library preparation was by 5' RACE. Sequencing used a NextSeq 500. The public reads were run again by TCRdb, first through fastp at Q25 and then through MiXCR, and only productive beta chains were kept. A single entry per CDR3 protein holds the most common genes and DNA from its merged rows. The sample table records under 60,000 distinct CDR3 sequences; approximately 9% of these occur just once. The ten largest clones capture about 5.4% of the sample. The sequenced sample was whole blood, obtained at baseline. Source of these receptors: an adult who was a healthcare worker with PCR-confirmed SARS-CoV-2 infection or an uninfected control (not recorded which).

CDR3 sequence (DNA): TGTGCCAGCAGTTTAGCCGGTCCCCCGAGGGATGAGCAGTTCTTC. It specifies CASSLAGPPRDEQFF. This sequence joins TRBV12-3 or TRBV12-4 and TRBJ2-1; D is possibly TRBD2 (5 bases). Trimming took 0 bases from V and 8 from J, leaving 14 bases between them. The CDR3 is made up of 15 amino acids.

V is TRBV7-9 and J is TRBJ1-1; no reliable D call. V lost 6 bases and J lost 3, with 11 bases in between. CDR1 and CDR2 from the germline V gene are SEHNR and FQNEAQ (reference sequence). The CDR3 length is 13 residues. The CDR3 DNA reads as TGTGCCAGCAGAGGGATCCGGGACACTGAAGCTTTCTTT. Translated, it gives CASRGIRDTEAFF.

This clonotype was seen a handful of times. The chain uses TRBV13 and TRBJ1-3; D uncertain. V was cut by 6 bases and J by 0 bases, with 12 bases left in between. This CDR3 is built from 15 residues. CDR1 and CDR2 (germline): PRHDT, FYEKMQ (reference sequence). CDR3 residues: CASRWTRGSGNTIYF. The CDR3 region has the DNA TGTGCCAGCAGATGGACCCGAGGCTCTGGAAACACCATATATTTT.

This rearrangement joins TRBV5-1 to TRBJ1-6, with D possibly TRBD1 on 6 matching bases. Germline values: CDR1 SGHRS, CDR2 YFSETQ. The ends were cut back, 0 bases at V and 10 bases at J, with 14 bases in the middle. The CDR3 loop spans 15 amino acids. CDR3 sequence reads: CASSLEQGGYSPLHF. CDR3 nucleotide sequence: TGCGCCAGCAGCTTGGAACAGGGAGGATACTCACCCCTCCACTTT.

The gene calls are TRBV3-1 and TRBJ1-3, with no clear D. From germline, CDR1 is LGHDT and CDR2 YNNKEL (reference sequence). The CDR3 is 15 amino acids. Trimming removed 1 base at V and 0 bases at J, with 7 bases between. The chain's CDR3 is CASSQVVGSGNTIYF. Written as DNA, the CDR3 is TGTGCCAGCAGCCAAGTGGTCGGCTCTGGAAACACCATATATTTT.

This clonotype was counted at least ten times. The chain joins TRBV6-2 or TRBV6-3 to TRBJ2-7; either TRBD1 or TRBD2 may supply D (5 bases each). Germline CDR1 and CDR2: MNHEY and SVGEGT. Between the trimmed V and J ends, which lost 4 bases and 4 bases, there was a span of 5 bases. The CDR3 sequence is 11 residues long. The CDR3 DNA reads as TGTGCCAGCAGTTGGGGGTACGAGCAGTACTTC. This sequence encodes CASSWGYEQYF.

The V and J genes are TRBV7-7 and TRBJ2-1, with no clear D. CDR1 and CDR2 from the germline V gene are SSHAT and FNYEAQ (reference sequence). Trimming took 5 bases from V and 10 from J, leaving 9 bases between them. The CDR3 spans 11 residues. Here the CDR3 DNA reads TGTGCCAGCAGCCTTAAGAAAGAGCAGTTCTTC. It translates to CASSLKKEQFF. The entire variable domain, with the rest obtained from reference TRBV7-7 and TRBJ2-1, is as follows: GAGVSQSPRYKVTKRGQDVTLRCDPISSHATLYWYQQALGQGPEFLTYFNYEAQPDKSGLPSDRFSAERPEGSISTLTIQRTEQRDSAMYRCASSLKKEQFFGPGTRLTVL.

There are many counts of this clonotype. The chain couples TRBV7-9 to TRBJ1-2; 8 bases fit TRBD1. The CDR3 length is 14 residues. Germline V gives CDR1 SEHNR, CDR2 FQNEAQ (reference sequence). V was pared by 4 bases and J by 5 bases, with 6 bases of the junction left unmatched. CDR3 region: CASSYGTGTYGYTF. CDR3 coding DNA: TGTGCCAGCAGCTACGGGACAGGAACTTATGGCTACACCTTC.

This clonotype has a handful of counts. The rearrangement links TRBV9 to TRBJ2-5; maybe TRBD1 (6 bases). The V gene lost 0 bases and the J gene lost 2 bases, with 17 bases spanning the gap. The germline CDR1 and CDR2 sequences are SGDLS and YYNGEE. The CDR3 loop spans 17 amino acids. The CDR3 region has the DNA TGTGCCAGCAGCGTAGGCCCTTGGGGACACCGACAAGAGACCCAGTACTTC. Translating gives CASSVGPWGHRQETQYF.

This clonotype occurred many times. The V gene is TRBV5-4, the J gene TRBJ1-6; no clear D gene. Deletions cut 4 bases from V and 15 bases from J, with 5 bases between. Germline CDR1 reads SGHNT; CDR2 reads YYREEE (reference sequence). The CDR3 runs 9 residues. In nucleotides, the CDR3 is TGTGCCAGCAGCCCCCGCCTCCACTTT. Its translation is CASSPRLHF.

The chain's CDR3 is CAWAGKGQAYEQYF. The CDR3 DNA reads as TGTGCCTGGGCGGGGAAGGGACAAGCCTACGAGCAGTACTTC. This rearrangement joins TRBV30 to TRBJ2-7; the D gene could be TRBD1 or TRBD2 (6 bases each). V lost 5 bases and J 2 bases, leaving 16 bases between the germline ends. This CDR3 spans 14 amino acids. Per germline, CDR1 GTSNPN and CDR2 SVGIG (reference sequence).

CDR3 amino acids: CSVVGTVTKNIQYF. For the CDR3, the DNA is TGCAGCGTTGTAGGGACAGTAACCAAAAACATTCAGTACTTC. The rearrangement joins TRBV29-1 to TRBJ2-4, with 7 positions matching TRBD1. The CDR3 covers 14 residues. The germline CDR1 and CDR2 sequences are SQVTM and ANQGSEA. V shed 4 bases and J 2 bases; nucleotides not matched to a gene: 5. Full variable domain (rest looked up from reference TRBV29-1 and TRBJ2-4): SAVISQKPSRDICQRGTSLTIQCQVDSQVTMMFWYRQQPGQSLTLIATANQGSEATYESGFVIDKFPISRPNLTFSTLTVSNMSPEDSSIYLCSVVGTVTKNIQYFGAGTRLSVL.

This clonotype was seen at least ten times. The V and J genes are TRBV7-8 and TRBJ1-2; TRBD1 might be the D (5 bases). V was cut by 4 bases and J by 7 bases, with 13 bases left in between. Germline V gene lookup returns CDR1 SGHVS and CDR2 FQNEAQ. The CDR3 is 13 residues long. CDR3 loop: CASSSQESGGYTF. CDR3 bases: TGTGCCAGCAGCTCACAGGAGTCGGGTGGCTACACCTTC.

The chain couples TRBV2 to TRBJ1-2, with TRBD1 identical over 7 bases. J gave up 8 bases and V 9 bases, and 12 bases lay outside the gene matches. Germline V gene data show CDR1 as SNHLY and CDR2 as FYNNEI. This CDR3 is built from 13 residues. The CDR3 sequence: CARLGRQGGGYTF. The CDR3 nucleotides read TGTGCCAGACTGGGACGACAGGGTGGCGGCTACACCTTC.

This clonotype was seen a few times. The chain carries TRBV7-9 and TRBJ1-1; 7 nucleotides match TRBD1. V trimming: 5 bases; J trimming: 3 bases; junction bases outside the gene matches: 12. The CDR3 spans 16 residues. Germline CDR1 SEHNR, CDR2 FQNEAQ (reference sequence). CDR3 sequence (DNA): TGTGCCAGCAGCGGAGAGGGGGCGTGGGTTGACACTGAAGCTTTCTTT. Translating gives CASSGEGAWVDTEAFF. The full variable domain, in which reference TRBV7-9 and TRBJ1-1 provide the parts outside the CDR3, is DTGVSQNPRHKITKRGQNVTFRCDPISEHNRLYWYRQTLGQGPEFLTYFQNEAQLEKSRLLSDRFSAERPKGSFSTLEIQRTEQGDSAMYLCASSGEGAWVDTEAFFGQGTRLTVV.

This clonotype was detected only a few times. V is TRBV19 and J is TRBJ2-3; D is undetermined. CDR3 length: 12 amino acids. The germline V gene has CDR1 LNHDA and CDR2 SQIVND (reference sequence). Trimming cost V 6 bases and J 6 bases, with 10 bases left between them. CDR3 bases: TGTGCCAGTAGCCCGCCCAAGGATACGCAGTATTTT. Translation: CASSPPKDTQYF.

This clonotype was picked up a small number of times. The gene calls are TRBV20-1 and TRBJ2-1; 12 bases match TRBD1. The CDR3 has 14 residues. Germline CDR1 and CDR2: DFQATT and SNEGSKA (reference sequence). V lost 5 bases, J lost 4 bases, and 3 bases stayed unmatched. The CDR3 region has the DNA TGCAGTGCTGGGGGACAGGGGGCATACAATGAGCAGTTCTTC. This encodes CSAGGQGAYNEQFF.

This clonotype has ten or more counts. The chain is built from TRBV29-1 and TRBJ2-6; TRBD2 matches 7 bases. V lost 7 bases to trimming and J lost 0 bases; unmatched junction nucleotides: 9. Germline V gene sequence: CDR1 SQVTM, CDR2 ANQGSEA. The CDR3 contains 16 residues. In DNA, the CDR3 is TGCAGCGCCGGGGGGACGGCTAGCTCTGGGGCCAACGTCCTGACTTTC. Its translation: CSAGGTASSGANVLTF.